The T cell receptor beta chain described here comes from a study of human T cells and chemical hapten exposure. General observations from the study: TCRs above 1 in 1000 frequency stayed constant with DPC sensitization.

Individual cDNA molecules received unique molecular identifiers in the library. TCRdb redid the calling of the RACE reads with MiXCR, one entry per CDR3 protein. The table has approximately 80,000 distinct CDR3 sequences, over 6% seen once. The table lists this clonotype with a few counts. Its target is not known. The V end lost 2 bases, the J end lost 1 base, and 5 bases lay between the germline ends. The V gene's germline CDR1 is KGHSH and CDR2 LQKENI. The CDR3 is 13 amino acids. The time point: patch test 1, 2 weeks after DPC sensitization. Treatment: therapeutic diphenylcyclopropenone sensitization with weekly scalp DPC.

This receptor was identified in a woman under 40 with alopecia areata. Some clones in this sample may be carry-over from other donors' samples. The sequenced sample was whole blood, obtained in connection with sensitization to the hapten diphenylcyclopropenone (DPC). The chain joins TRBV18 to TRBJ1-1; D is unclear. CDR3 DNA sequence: TGTGCCAGCTCACCAACTTGGAACACTGAAGCTTTCTTT. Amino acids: CASSPTWNTEAFF.